These 16 T cell receptor beta chains were sequenced from one sample in a study of post-analysis software for immune sequencing data. Points from the study as a whole: In patients, about five TRBV segments were more frequent than in controls, with TRBV5-6, TRBV5-1 and TRBV20-1 among them.

Tagging with unique molecular identifiers was a feature of the TCR beta cDNA libraries. From the PCR reads, TCRdb called clonotypes with MiXCR, one entry per CDR3 protein. The profile shows some 890,000 distinct CDR3 sequences, roughly 50% of them singletons. No cognate antigen is known for these TCRs. Sample: blood. These receptors originate from a girl under 18 with multiple sclerosis.

The gene calls are TRBV10-2 and TRBJ1-6; unclear D gene. The CDR3 totals 14 residues. Germline V lookup: CDR1 WSHSY, CDR2 SAAADI. V shed 0 bases and J shed 8 bases, with 8 bases lying between them. This CDR3 is CASSESSPYSPLHF. The CDR3 nucleotides read TGCGCCAGCAGTGAGTCGTCACCTTATTCACCCCTCCACTTT.

The rearrangement links TRBV5-1 to TRBJ2-1; a weak D match, TRBD2 (6 bases). V lost 4 bases and J 7 bases, leaving 18 bases between the germline ends. CDR1 SGHRS and CDR2 YFSETQ come from the germline V gene. This CDR3 is built from 15 residues. Written as DNA, the CDR3 is TGCGCCAGCAGCGACTACCGGGACTGGAATAATGAGCAGTTCTTC. Residues: CASSDYRDWNNEQFF. Looking up the rest from reference TRBV5-1 and TRBJ2-1 gives the full variable domain: KAGVTQTPRYLIKTRGQQVTLSCSPISGHRSVSWYQQTPGQGLQFLFEYFSETQRNKGNFPGRFSGRQFSNSRSEMNVSTLELGDSALYLCASSDYRDWNNEQFFGPGTRLTVL.

This clonotype was observed a single time. The chain has TRBV20-1 and TRBJ1-1; 7 bases match TRBD1. The CDR3 runs to 16 residues. J was trimmed by 1 base and V by 8 bases; bases with no gene match: 16. From germline, CDR1 is DFQATT and CDR2 SNEGSKA (reference sequence). The CDR3 region is CSPYKGAVPGNTEAFF. The CDR3 DNA follows: TGCAGTCCCTACAAGGGGGCAGTCCCGGGGAACACTGAAGCTTTCTTT.

CDR3 region: CASSLAELTGSNEKLFF. In DNA, the CDR3 is TGCGCCAGCAGCTTGGCCGAGCTTACCGGGTCTAATGAAAAACTGTTTTTT. V is TRBV5-1 and J is TRBJ1-4; D uncertain. Germline V CDR1 and CDR2: SGHRS, YFSETQ. The CDR3 is 17 residues long. V was clipped by 0 bases and J by 3 bases, with 15 bases between them.

The rearrangement uses TRBV7-3 and TRBJ2-5, with D perhaps matching TRBD2 (6 bases). Per the germline V gene, CDR1 is SGHTA and CDR2 is FQGTGA. The CDR3 is made up of 14 amino acids. With 5 bases removed from V and 5 bases from J, the gap between germline ends came to 15 bases. The DNA for the CDR3 is TGTGCCAGCAGCCCCCTGGGACTGGGCGAGACCCAGTACTTC. It codes for CASSPLGLGETQYF.

This chain joins TRBV6-4 and TRBJ1-1, with D uncertain. This CDR3 has 15 residues. The ends were cut back, 4 bases at V and 14 bases at J, with 26 bases in the middle. Germline V CDR1 and CDR2: MRHNA, SNTAGT. The chain's CDR3 is CASSVDGGSMSPGFF. The CDR3 DNA reads TGTGCCAGCAGTGTAGATGGCGGATCCATGTCCCCCGGCTTCTTT.

The gene calls are TRBV7-8 and TRBJ2-5; TRBD2 is a possible D gene (6 bases). CDR3 length equals 15 residues. Germline values: CDR1 SGHVS, CDR2 FQNEAQ. Trimming took 5 bases from V and 11 from J, leaving 24 bases between them. CDR3 sequence: CASSPNSRSWGEQYF. The CDR3 DNA sequence: TGTGCCAGCAGCCCCAACAGCCGAAGTTGGGGGGAGCAGTACTTC.

In its sample, this clonotype was seen a few times. The chain has TRBV7-3 and TRBJ2-5; D remains unclear. CDR3 size: 13 residues. V gave up 5 bases and J gave up 4 bases, with 11 bases separating them. Germline CDR1 reads SGHTA; CDR2 reads FQGTGA. CDR3 bases: TGTGCCAGCAGCCCTTCTTGGCGAGAGACCCAGTACTTC. It encodes CASSPSWRETQYF.

This chain joins TRBV29-1 and TRBJ2-4, with D perhaps TRBD2 (5 bases). The germline V and J ends were trimmed by 3 bases and 1 base, with 16 bases remaining between them. Germline V gene data show CDR1 as SQVTM and CDR2 as ANQGSEA. This CDR3 comprises 16 residues. Here the CDR3 DNA reads TGCAGCGTTGAGACGATCAATGGAGGTGCCAAAAACATTCAGTACTTC. Translated, it gives CSVETINGGAKNIQYF.

The V gene is TRBV10-2, the J gene TRBJ2-1, with 11 bases lining up with TRBD2. The J segment lost 3 bases and the V segment lost 9 bases, leaving 10 bases of the junction unmatched. The CDR3 spans 16 residues. Germline V lookup: CDR1 WSHSY, CDR2 SAAADI. CDR3 bases: TGCGCCAGTAGGGAACTAGCGGGAGTGCTCTACAATGAGCAGTTCTTC. Encoded protein: CASRELAGVLYNEQFF.

The chain couples TRBV7-2 to TRBJ1-2; the D is unclear. Trimming removed 4 bases from V and 0 bases from J, with 6 bases in between. The CDR3 extends over 13 amino acids. Germline V gives CDR1 SGHTA, CDR2 FQGNSA. The CDR3 DNA follows: TGTGCCAGCAGCTGGGATACTAACTATGGCTACACCTTC. Protein product: CASSWDTNYGYTF.

The chain has TRBV18 and TRBJ1-1; maybe TRBD1 (5 bases). With 5 bases removed from V and 0 bases from J, the gap between germline ends came to 10 bases. There are 14 residues in the CDR3. Germline V gene lookup returns CDR1 KGHSH and CDR2 LQKENI. CDR3 amino acids: CASSSTAMNTEAFF. The CDR3, as DNA: TGTGCCAGCTCATCGACAGCAATGAACACTGAAGCTTTCTTT.

This chain links TRBV6-5 with TRBJ1-1, with a weak D call TRBD1 (6 bases). In germline, CDR1 is MNHEY, CDR2 SVGAGI. Trimming removed 4 bases at V and 1 base at J, with 19 bases between. The CDR3 is 17 amino acids. The CDR3 sequence: CASSSLSRGVGNTEAFF. The CDR3 bases are TGTGCCAGCAGTTCCCTTAGCAGGGGTGTAGGGAACACTGAAGCTTTCTTT.

The V gene is TRBV5-1, the J gene TRBJ2-3, with D possibly TRBD2 on 5 matching bases. The CDR3 sequence is 14 residues long. The germline V gene encodes CDR1 SGHRS and CDR2 YFSETQ. Trimming cost V 7 bases and J 0 bases, with 12 bases left between them. The CDR3 reads CASGSGISTDTQYF. The CDR3 coding sequence is TGCGCCAGCGGGAGCGGAATAAGCACAGATACGCAGTATTTT.

The genes are TRBV7-9 and TRBJ2-1; no clear D. Per germline, CDR1 SEHNR and CDR2 FQNEAQ (reference sequence). CDR3 length: 16 amino acids. With 5 bases removed from V and 6 bases from J, the gap between germline ends came to 20 bases. As DNA, the CDR3 is TGTGCCAGCAGCCTTCACCGGGCTCACTGGGGCAATGAGCAGTTCTTC. This translates into CASSLHRAHWGNEQFF.

The rearrangement links TRBV3-1 to TRBJ1-2, with D uncertain. Germline V gene sequence: CDR1 LGHDT, CDR2 YNNKEL (reference sequence). This CDR3 has 12 residues. The germline V and J ends were trimmed by 2 bases and 4 bases, with 5 bases remaining between them. CDR3 DNA sequence: TGTGCCAGCAGCCAATCGGGCTATGGCTACACCTTC. Its translation: CASSQSGYGYTF.